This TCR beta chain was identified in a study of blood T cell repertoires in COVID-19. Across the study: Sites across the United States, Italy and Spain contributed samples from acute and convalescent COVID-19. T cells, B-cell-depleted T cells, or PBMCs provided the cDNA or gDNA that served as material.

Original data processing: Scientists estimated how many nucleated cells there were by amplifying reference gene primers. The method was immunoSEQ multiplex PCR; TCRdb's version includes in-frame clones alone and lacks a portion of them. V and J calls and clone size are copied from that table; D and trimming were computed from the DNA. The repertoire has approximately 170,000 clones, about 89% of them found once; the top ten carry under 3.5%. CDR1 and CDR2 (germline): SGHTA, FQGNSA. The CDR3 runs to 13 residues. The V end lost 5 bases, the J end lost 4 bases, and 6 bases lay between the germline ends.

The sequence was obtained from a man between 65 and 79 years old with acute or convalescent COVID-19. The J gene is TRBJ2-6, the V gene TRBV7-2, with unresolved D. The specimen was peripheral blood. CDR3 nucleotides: TGTGCCAGCAGCATTCCAGGGGCCAACGTCCTGACTTTC. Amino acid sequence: CASSIPGANVLTF.